The sequence of this T cell receptor (beta chain) was determined in a study of T cell responses to AZD1222 COVID-19 vaccine (dated by TCRdb to about 2021). With respect to the entire study: TCR sequencing covered 233 trial participants: roughly 200 given two doses of AZD1222 and around 25 given two doses of MenACWY control vaccine. Trial participants were enrolled by age into 18-55, 56-69 and 70-plus year subgroups, with around 150, 28 and 57 TCR-sequenced participants respectively.

On this clone: The antigen it binds to is not known. Base qualities are missing; no much larger clone stands one base away.

The CDR3 regions of human TCRbeta chains were analyzed by immunosequencing. The published analysis was carried out like this. Repertoire TCRs were matched against a reference library of SARS-CoV-2-specific TCRs generated with the MIRA antigen-specificity platform. Breadth meant the fraction of unique TCRs that were SARS-CoV-2-associated, whereas depth meant the fraction of total T cells that were SARS-CoV-2-associated. Using the MIRA data, each spike-specific TCR was assigned both to the spike region to which the TCR was reactive and to a CD4 or CD8 class. Log10-transformed breadth and depth values were compared by one-way ANOVA with Sidak's multiple comparisons tests. TCRdb carries this immuneACCESS record with in-frame sequences only. Its versions omit some clonotypes, under half of them owing to an unresolved V gene in the studies checked, with the rest unexplained. Clone size and the V and J calls come from that table; the DNA yielded D and trimming. Here the sample has over 130,000 clones; approximately 90% occur a single time. The ten most abundant clones make up approximately 4.3% of the sample.

What the research found in general, with its limitations: Reportedly, almost half of the unique spike-specific TCRs recognized epitopes lying outside the regions that are mutated in the B.1.351 and B.1.1.7 variants. Participants were mostly white British, with more females than males. The authors suggested clonal diversity may have been underestimated. In the small 56-69-year group, the increase in depth fell short of significance, most likely because of low power. A significant rise in spike-specific TCR breadth and depth was observed after two AZD1222 doses relative to day 0 and relative to MenACWY recipients. Because no day 14 peak-response samples were available, repertoires were characterized only after the peak T cell response. Only six AZD1222 recipients were SARS-CoV-2 seropositive at baseline, limiting conclusions about previously exposed vaccinees. Vaccine-associated CD4 TCRs spanned the whole spike protein, with dominant responses in regions 160-218 and 743-854.

The time point label, as the study defines it: about 28 days (+/-7) after the second vaccine dose. AZD1222 recipients with second doses at about 4 weeks or about 12 weeks were pooled, because spike-specific TCR depth and breadth did not differ between schedules. The vaccinee samples were drawn from two UK trials, COV001 and COV002, one of which was a single-blind randomized controlled phase 2/3 trial testing AZD1222 (ChAdOx1 nCoV-19) in healthy adults. For TCRbeta chain sequencing, PBMC samples from trial participants were taken at day 0 and at day 28 after the second dose. The sequence came from an adult who received the AZD1222 COVID-19 vaccine. The sequences come from peripheral blood, collected 28 days after the second AZD1222 dose.

The DNA reads as follows: TGTGCCAGCATGCGGACAGGGTTGCTCGAGCAGTACTTC. Its amino acids are CASMRTGLLEQYF. The rearrangement joined TRBV2 to TRBJ2-7; TRBD1 matches 8 bases in the middle. Sequences SNHLY (CDR1) and FYNNEI (CDR2) are obtained from the germline V gene. The germline V end is reduced by 7 bases and the J end by 6 bases; junction bases left unmatched: 8. Inclusive of the bounding cysteine and phenylalanine, the CDR3 is 13 residues long. CDR3 DNA is the only sequence kept; it has 39 bases, read in frame from the first base.